Reported below is one T cell receptor (beta chain). Its antigen has not been determined. Nothing much larger sits one base from this clone, and base qualities are not available. The CDR3 goes from the cysteine to the phenylalanine over 13 residues. The entry retains the CDR3 DNA only, 39 bases that are in frame from base 1. Reading the germline V gene gives CDR1 SQVTM and CDR2 ANQGSEA. The trim is 4 bases for V and 5 bases for J, with a gap of 14 bases between the germline ends. The entry originates in a study of CD8 T cells in ankylosing spondylitis (dated by TCRdb to 2016 to 2017). Some background on the complete study: To find TCR variants linked to disease, the study profiled T cell receptor beta repertoires in ankylosing spondylitis patients and healthy donors. The full study cohort comprised about 25 ankylosing spondylitis patients and about 110 healthy donors. Samples of peripheral blood were taken, and for ankylosing spondylitis patients, synovial fluid was collected as well. Overall study outcomes, separate from this receptor: According to the report, matched synovial fluid samples from ankylosing spondylitis patients were significantly enriched for the disease-linked clones. The disease-linked clones showed a CD8+ phenotype and occurred at relatively low frequencies in peripheral blood. Some of the motif variants had been reported before in the synovial fluid and blood of reactive arthritis patients, a finding that suggests common disease-initiation mechanisms. Blood from ankylosing spondylitis patients appeared to be characterized by a TCR beta motif made up of under ten highly homologous amino acid variants.

TCRdb shows the sequencer as Illumina HiSeq 2500. Quantitative 5'-RACE with molecular barcodes was the method used to prepare the TCR beta libraries. The authors' pipeline ran thus. To identify disease-linked TCR variants, a new computational method was used, one built on a probabilistic model of VDJ rearrangement. TCRdb's own reprocessing of the public reads used fastp at Q25 and MiXCR and kept productive beta chains. When rows share a CDR3 protein, they turn into one entry using the most common DNA and genes. What appears here as the V and J calls and clone size reflects TCRdb's work, not the paper's. The sample table contains about 300,000 distinct CDR3 sequences; only one count was recorded for around 10% of them. The biggest ten clones account for roughly 9% of the sample.

The sequence was obtained from a female donor with ankylosing spondylitis or in good health (not recorded which). Sample: blood, either unsorted or a sorted T cell fraction (not recorded which). The rearranged chain carries TRBV29-1 and TRBJ1-1, with the D gene not confidently named. The DNA reads as follows: TGCAGCGTTGGCTCTAGTAGGATGACTGAAGCTTTCTTT. Its protein product is CSVGSSRMTEAFF.